Below are 5 T cell receptor beta chains sequenced from a single sample in a study of T cells after yellow fever vaccination. TCRdb itself ran the 5' RACE reads through MiXCR, one entry per CDR3 protein. The repertoire holds approximately 61,000 distinct CDR3 sequences, with more than 5.5% as singletons. Material: CD8+ T cells sorted from PBMCs, obtained on the day of the first yellow fever vaccination. These receptors originate from a man aged 18 to 30 who received the YFV17D yellow fever vaccine.

Many counts were recorded for this clonotype. The chain's CDR3 is CASSFGPTYGYTF. The CDR3 nucleotides are TGTGCCAGCAGCTTCGGTCCGACCTATGGCTACACCTTC. The chain employs TRBV11-1 and TRBJ1-2; D is uncertain. In germline, CDR1 is SGHAT, CDR2 FQDESV (reference sequence). The CDR3 spans 13 residues. The germline V and J ends were trimmed by 3 bases and 4 bases, with 9 bases remaining between them.

At least ten counts were recorded for this clonotype. The chain links TRBV7-9 to TRBJ1-5, with D unclear. Trimming took off 4 bases at V and 0 bases at J, with 10 bases between the two ends. The CDR3 spans 15 residues. Germline loops: CDR1 SEHNR, CDR2 FQNEAQ (reference sequence). The CDR3 DNA reads TGTGCCAGCAGCTCTGCAGACCATAGCAATCAGCCCCAGCATTTT. Amino acid sequence: CASSSADHSNQPQHF.

This clonotype was observed a handful of times. The rearrangement links TRBV27 to TRBJ1-1; D unclear. CDR3 length equals 17 residues. Germline V gene sequence: CDR1 MNHEY, CDR2 SMNVEV (reference sequence). Between the trimmed V and J ends, which lost 2 bases and 0 bases, there was a span of 16 bases. CDR3 protein: CASSLKAAPSMNTEAFF. The CDR3 DNA reads TGTGCCAGCAGTTTAAAAGCCGCCCCCAGTATGAACACTGAAGCTTTCTTT.

V and J are TRBV7-2 and TRBJ1-2; no definite D call. V was shortened by 0 bases and J by 2 bases, with 1 base between the two germline ends. This CDR3 is 12 amino acids long. Germline CDR1 and CDR2: SGHTA and FQGNSA. This CDR3 is CASSLANYGYTF. CDR3 nucleotides: TGTGCCAGCAGCTTAGCAAACTATGGCTACACCTTC.

The rearrangement uses TRBV7-2 and TRBJ2-1; no reliable D call. Trimming took 4 bases from V and 8 from J, leaving 12 bases between them. Germline CDR1 SGHTA, CDR2 FQGNSA. The CDR3 runs to 13 residues. The CDR3 bases are TGTGCCAGCAGCTATTGGGATGGGGATGAGCAGTTCTTC. As protein: CASSYWDGDEQFF.